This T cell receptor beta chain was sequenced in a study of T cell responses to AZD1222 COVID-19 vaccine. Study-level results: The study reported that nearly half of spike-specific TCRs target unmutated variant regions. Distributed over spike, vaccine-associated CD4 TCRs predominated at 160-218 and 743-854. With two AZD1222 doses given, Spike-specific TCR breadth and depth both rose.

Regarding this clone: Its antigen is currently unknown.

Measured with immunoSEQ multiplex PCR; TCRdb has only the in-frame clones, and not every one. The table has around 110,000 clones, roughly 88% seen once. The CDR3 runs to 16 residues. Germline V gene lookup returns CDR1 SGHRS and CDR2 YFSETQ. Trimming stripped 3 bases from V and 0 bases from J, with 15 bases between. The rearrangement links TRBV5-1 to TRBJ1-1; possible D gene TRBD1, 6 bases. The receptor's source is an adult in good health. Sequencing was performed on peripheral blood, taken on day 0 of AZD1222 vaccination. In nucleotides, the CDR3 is TGCGCCAGCAGCTACTCCTTACAGGGAATGAACACTGAAGCTTTCTTT. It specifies CASSYSLQGMNTEAFF.